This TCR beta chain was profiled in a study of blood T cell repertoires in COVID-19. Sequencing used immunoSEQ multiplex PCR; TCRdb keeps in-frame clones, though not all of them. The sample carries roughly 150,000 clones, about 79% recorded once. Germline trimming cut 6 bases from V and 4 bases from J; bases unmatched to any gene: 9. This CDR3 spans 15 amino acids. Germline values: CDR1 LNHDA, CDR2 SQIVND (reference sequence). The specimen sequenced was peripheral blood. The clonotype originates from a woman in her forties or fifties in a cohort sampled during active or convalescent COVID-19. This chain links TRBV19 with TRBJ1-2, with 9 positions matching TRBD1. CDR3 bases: TGTGCCAGTAGACAGCCGGGACAGGGTCCCTATGGCTACACCTTC. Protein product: CASRQPGQGPYGYTF.